This TCR beta chain appears in the sequencing data of a study of blood T cells in healthy people across ages. The CDR3 extends over 14 amino acids. Germline V lookup: CDR1 SQVTM, CDR2 ANQGSEA. Trimming cost V 6 bases and J 0 bases, with 15 bases left between them. A sample-barcoded 5' primer and a J-beta primer mix were used in a second PCR of about 6 to 11 cycles. One entry per CDR3 protein results from TCRdb running MiXCR on the 5' RACE reads. The sample consists of over 600,000 distinct CDR3 sequences, 21% of them appearing once. What was sequenced was blood. The chain is built from TRBV29-1 and TRBJ2-7; no clear D. This clonotype originated in a man in his 70s in good health. The CDR3 DNA reads TGCAGCGTCGAGGCGGCAGTAGACTCCTACGAGCAGTACTTC. It is translated as CSVEAAVDSYEQYF.